This T cell receptor (beta chain) was recorded in a study of shared clonotypes between healthy human individuals (TCRdb year 2020). At the level of the whole study: A few men and a couple of women, aged 18 to 49 years, made up the cohort. For each donor, CD4 naive and CD4 memory were each given three plates, CD8 naive was given two plates, and CD8 memory was given one plate. Per donor, leukapheresis produced somewhere between about 0.94 and 9 billion PBMCs. Different laboratories and diverse techniques were used to prepare libraries and sequence TCR repertoires, to increase sequencing depth and limit assay-specific biases. To estimate repertoire size and how much clonotype sharing occurs between individuals, the study deeply sequenced the blood TCR repertoires of roughly 5 healthy adults.

What the authors observed across the whole study: Clonotypes shared by all four sorted-subset donors showed higher generation probabilities than non-shared clonotypes. Incomplete sequencing was indicated by rarefaction of sorted-subset datasets, despite the large sequencing depth. The genetic and exposure-history diversity represented was limited by the small number of donors. Across a handful of donors, 4.5% to 6.5% of naive CD4, roughly 3.3% of naive CD8, 2% to 2.5% of memory CD4, and about 0.4% of memory CD8 clonotypes were shared. Pairwise subsampling led to the expectation that sequencing depth would affect the degree of clonotype sharing among donors. Sampling was limited to blood, and TCR repertoires in tissue likely differ from TCR repertoires in blood. Naive subsets generally had larger estimated clonotype richness than memory subsets did.

The donors were healthy, HIV-negative adults with no recently reported acute infections or vaccinations. Every donor was a Caucasian adult living in Nashville, Tennessee, USA. CD4+ T cells were enriched through magnetic negative selection, after which naive cells were positively selected on CD45RA and the remaining negative fraction served as the memory subset. After blood collection by leukapheresis, PBMCs were isolated using Ficoll-Histopaque density gradient centrifugation and then cryopreserved in the vapor phase of liquid nitrogen. Purity and quantity of every magnetically sorted T cell population were checked by analytical flow cytometry. Genomic DNA was isolated from every sorted fraction and measured by UV absorbance on a Nanodrop 2000c. Concerning this clone itself: Its cognate antigen has yet to be identified. Base qualities are not provided; no much larger clone lies one nucleotide away.

CDR1 is given as LNHNV and CDR2 as YYDKDF, both from the germline V gene (reference sequence). Trimming costs V 1 base and J 0 bases, and their ends lie 13 bases apart. The CDR3 starts with the cysteine, ends with the phenylalanine, and has 18 residues. Only the CDR3 region is kept as DNA, spanning 54 bases read in frame from base 1. TCR CDR3 regions were amplified from genomic DNA by multiplex PCR using the deep immunoSEQ assay. Extracted genomic DNA from each cell subset was spread evenly across all wells of several immunoSEQ 96-well plates, with each plate serving as a replicate. For sorted subsets, 150 to 200 ng genomic DNA, equal to 30,000 to 35,000 T cell genomes, was loaded into each replicate PCR. Purified libraries were quantified with a Qubit 3.0 fluorometer, sized on a Bioanalyzer 2100, and re-quantified with the KAPA Library Quantification kit. Every immunoSEQ 96-well plate was sequenced on a dedicated single-read 150-cycle Illumina NextSeq 550 flow cell. Processing in the source paper ran as follows. Because only junctional sequences without quality scores were contained in the immunoSEQ output, filtering matching that applied to full-length reads could not be performed. Sequences were annotated with PyIR, a Python wrapper for IgBLAST v1.9, and V/J genes and CDR3 were assigned using IMGT germline references. Reads with weak V/J assignments (E-value above 1e-6), missing CDR3, stop codons, out-of-frame junctions, or ambiguous translated residues were removed. V3J clonotypes were defined as sequences sharing the same inferred V gene, J gene, and CDR3 amino acid sequence. Percentage overlap between repertoires was calculated by dividing the number of shared unique clonotypes by the size of the smaller repertoire. RTK rarefaction, the Chao1 estimator, and Recon v2.1 estimates of unobserved clonotypes were used to assess repertoire richness. Generation probabilities for all TCRbeta clonotypes obtained by the gDNA method from four donors were computed using OLGA. TCRdb's version of the immuneACCESS table is confined to in-frame rearrangements and falls short of the full clone set. An unresolved V gene accounts for under half of the shortfall where checked; the remainder is of unknown origin. Clonal size and the V and J genes are those of that table, whereas D and trimming came from the DNA. The sample table lists around 2.3 million clones, approximately 94% of them with a count of one. Roughly 0.13% of the sample is held by the ten biggest clonotypes.

The V and J segments used are TRBV15 and TRBJ1-6; the D gene cannot be named for sure. The material sequenced was naive CD4+ T cells sorted from blood. The sample's cell subset or site, from its label and the paper: CD45RA+ positively selected. The sequence came from a man aged 18 to 30 in good health. The CDR3 here reads CATSRVSPGSSYNSPLHF. Here is the DNA: TGTGCCACCAGCAGAGTTTCTCCGGGGAGCTCCTATAATTCACCCCTCCACTTT.